The 23 T cell receptor beta chains below come from one sample, sequenced in a study of blood T cell repertoires in COVID-19. Data came from immunoSEQ multiplex PCR; TCRdb stores just in-frame clones and leaves some out. The sample has some 150,000 clones; 85% to 90% are singletons. Sequenced sample: peripheral blood. These receptors all stem from a woman aged 40 to 50 with acute or convalescent COVID-19.

The genes are TRBV19 and TRBJ2-1; 14 positions agree with TRBD2. The CDR3 length is 15 residues. Per germline, CDR1 LNHDA and CDR2 SQIVND (reference sequence). V shed 4 bases, J shed 8 bases, and the junction held 4 bases outside the gene matches. The CDR3 nucleotides are TGTGCCAGTAGTACGACTAGCGGGGGGGCGTATGAGCAGTTCTTC. Translated: CASSTTSGGAYEQFF. The full variable domain, with the rest looked up from reference TRBV19 and TRBJ2-1, is DGGITQSPKYLFRKEGQNVTLSCEQNLNHDAMYWYRQDPGQGLRLIYYSQIVNDFQKGDIAEGYSVSREKKESFPLTVTSAQKNPTAFYLCASSTTSGGAYEQFFGPGTRLTVL.

This clone was picked up a small number of times. This chain links TRBV28 with TRBJ1-6; D unclear. Trimming left V 2 bases short and J 8 bases short, with 13 bases between. The CDR3 runs to 15 residues. Germline CDR1 is MDHEN and CDR2 is SYDVKM. The CDR3 protein is CASSLSRSADSPLHF. The CDR3 DNA sequence: TGTGCCAGCAGTTTAAGTAGGTCAGCGGATTCACCCCTCCACTTT.

The rearrangement links TRBV9 to TRBJ1-2, with D possibly being TRBD1 (6 bases). Germline V gene sequence: CDR1 SGDLS, CDR2 YYNGEE. With 4 bases removed from V and 3 bases from J, the gap between germline ends came to 10 bases. The CDR3 has 13 amino acids. The CDR3 spells CASSTRQDYGYTF. For the CDR3, the DNA is TGTGCCAGCAGCACCCGACAGGACTATGGCTACACCTTC.

The chain uses TRBV11-1 and TRBJ2-5, with a weak D call TRBD1 (5 bases). CDR3 length: 14 amino acids. CDR1 and CDR2 (germline): SGHAT, FQDESV (reference sequence). Trimming removed 1 base at V and 5 bases at J, with 11 bases between. The CDR3 here is CASSLGSGRETQYF. CDR3 sequence (DNA): TGTGCCAGCAGCTTAGGCTCAGGGCGGGAGACCCAGTACTTC.

The genes are TRBV2 and TRBJ1-4; 7 nucleotides match TRBD1. Germline V lookup: CDR1 SNHLY, CDR2 FYNNEI. J gave up 7 bases and V 7 bases, and 9 bases lay outside the gene matches. This CDR3 has 14 amino acids. The chain's CDR3 is CASNLQDRVEKLFF. CDR3 DNA sequence: TGTGCCAGCAACCTACAAGACAGGGTTGAAAAACTGTTTTTT. The full variable domain, with the rest looked up from reference TRBV2 and TRBJ1-4, is EPEVTQTPSHQVTQMGQEVILRCVPISNHLYFYWYRQILGQKVEFLVSFYNNEISEKSEIFDDQFSVERPDGSNFTLKIRSTKLEDSAMYFCASNLQDRVEKLFFGSGTQLSVL.

The chain recombines TRBV14 with TRBJ1-1, with 9 bases lining up with TRBD1. The CDR3 covers 18 residues. Germline-derived CDR1 and CDR2 are SGHDN and FVKESK. The trim removed 1 base at V and 1 base at J, leaving 10 bases unmatched. The CDR3 is CASSQGGDRARPNTEAFF. CDR3 sequence (DNA): TGTGCCAGCAGCCAAGGGGGGGACAGGGCCCGTCCGAACACTGAAGCTTTCTTT.

The chain uses TRBV19 and TRBJ2-7; tentative D call: TRBD1 (5 bases). Germline V CDR1 and CDR2: LNHDA, SQIVND (reference sequence). The CDR3 spans 13 residues. V was shortened by 5 bases and J by 1 base, with 9 bases between the two germline ends. The CDR3 DNA is TGTGCCAGTAGTGCTCAGGGTTCCTACGAGCAGTACTTC. This sequence encodes CASSAQGSYEQYF.

This chain connects TRBV7-9 to TRBJ2-7, with 12 bases lining up with TRBD2. The CDR3 length is 15 residues. The V gene end was trimmed by 2 bases and the J gene end by 7 bases; junction bases not matched to a gene: 6. Germline CDR1 reads SEHNR; CDR2 reads FQNEAQ (reference sequence). The CDR3 DNA reads as TGTGCCAGCAGCTTACCAGGACTAGCGGGAAGTGAGCAGTACTTC. Translation: CASSLPGLAGSEQYF.

The chain couples TRBV19 to TRBJ2-4; 11 nucleotides line up with TRBD1. The V and J ends lost 8 bases and 7 bases, in that order; junction bases with no gene match: 16. CDR3 length: 17 amino acids. The germline gives CDR1 LNHDA, CDR2 SQIVND (reference sequence). The CDR3 DNA follows: TGTGCCAGTGCCCCCTCGGACAGGGGGCTTGTTAGTAACATTCAGTACTTC. Its translation is CASAPSDRGLVSNIQYF.

This clone was picked up one time. The chain is built from TRBV5-1 and TRBJ1-4; 9 bases align to TRBD1. This CDR3 has 14 amino acids. V dropped 8 bases and J dropped 8; count of bases not matched to a gene: 10. Germline V gene data show CDR1 as SGHRS and CDR2 as YFSETQ. CDR3 bases: TGCGCCAGTAATCCGGGACAGGGTGGCGAAAAACTGTTTTTT. This encodes CASNPGQGGEKLFF.

The chain couples TRBV5-1 to TRBJ2-7; tentatively, D is TRBD2 (6 bases). The germline V and J ends were trimmed by 7 bases and 0 bases, with 17 bases remaining between them. Germline V gene data show CDR1 as SGHRS and CDR2 as YFSETQ. This CDR3 contains 15 residues. The CDR3, as DNA: TGCGCCAGCTCGCACCCGGGGACTCCCTCCTACGAGCAGTACTTC. Encoded protein: CASSHPGTPSYEQYF.

CDR3 protein: CASSLDRGLYEQYF. In nucleotides, the CDR3 is TGTGCCAGCAGCTTAGACAGGGGGCTCTACGAGCAGTACTTC. The chain carries TRBV11-2 and TRBJ2-7; 8 nucleotides agree with TRBD1. Germline CDR1 reads SGHAT; CDR2 reads FQNNGV. The junction had 1 base not matched to a gene; V was cut back by 0 bases and J by 3 bases. This CDR3 is built from 14 residues.

The chain is built from TRBV7-6 and TRBJ2-5; 11 bases line up with TRBD1. The CDR3 runs to 16 residues. V was clipped by 5 bases and J by 5 bases; unmatched bases: 10. The V gene's germline CDR1 is SGHVS and CDR2 FNYEAQ. The CDR3: CASSASGQGVIETQYF. The CDR3 DNA follows: TGTGCCAGCAGCGCATCGGGACAGGGGGTAATTGAGACCCAGTACTTC.

The rearrangement links TRBV5-6 to TRBJ1-2; 11 positions match TRBD1. The CDR3 consists of 15 residues. CDR1 and CDR2 (germline): SGHDT, YYEEEE. V shed 0 bases, J shed 2 bases, and the junction held 0 bases outside the gene matches. Written as DNA, the CDR3 is TGTGCCAGCAGCTTGGGGGACAGGGGGAACTATGGCTACACCTTC. Its translation: CASSLGDRGNYGYTF. Using reference TRBV5-6 and TRBJ1-2 for the parts outside the CDR3, the full variable domain is DAGVTQSPTHLIKTRGQQVTLRCSPKSGHDTVSWYQQALGQGPQFIFQYYEEEERQRGNFPDRFSGHQFPNYSSELNVNALLLGDSALYLCASSLGDRGNYGYTFGSGTRLTVV.

This clone turned up a few times. This chain connects TRBV19 to TRBJ1-2; no definite D call. V lost 0 bases to trimming and J lost 2 bases, with 4 bases between them. The CDR3 totals 13 residues. The germline gives CDR1 LNHDA, CDR2 SQIVND (reference sequence). Here the CDR3 reads CASSIEQNYGYTF. In DNA form, the CDR3 reads TGTGCCAGTAGTATAGAACAGAACTATGGCTACACCTTC.

The chain couples TRBV7-9 to TRBJ1-3; weak D call: TRBD1 (5 bases). Germline V lookup: CDR1 SEHNR, CDR2 FQNEAQ (reference sequence). The germline V and J ends were trimmed by 10 bases and 0 bases, with 10 bases remaining between them. This CDR3 comprises 13 residues. In nucleotides, the CDR3 is TGTGCCACCAGGGCCTTCTCTGGAAACACCATATATTTT. Translating it yields CATRAFSGNTIYF.

The genes are TRBV7-2 and TRBJ2-7, with TRBD1 matching over 8 bases. CDR3 length equals 15 residues. V lost 5 bases, J lost 3 bases, and 9 bases stayed unmatched. The germline CDR1 and CDR2 sequences are SGHTA and FQGNSA. The CDR3 DNA reads as TGTGCCAGCAGCCCACCCCCAGGGGGCAACTACGAGCAGTACTTC. The encoded protein is CASSPPPGGNYEQYF.

The chain has TRBV11-2 and TRBJ1-2; perhaps TRBD1 as D (6 bases). The CDR3 runs to 14 residues. Trimming pared 4 bases from V and 4 bases from J, leaving 13 bases between. Germline values: CDR1 SGHAT, CDR2 FQNNGV. The CDR3, as DNA: TGTGCCAGCAGCTCCGTGGGGGCAGTCTATGGCTACACCTTC. This gives the protein CASSSVGAVYGYTF.

The gene calls are TRBV6-5 and TRBJ2-5; TRBD1 is a possible D gene (6 bases). The V gene lost 6 bases and the J gene lost 4 bases, with 12 bases spanning the gap. The CDR3 runs to 13 residues. Germline V gene sequence: CDR1 MNHEY, CDR2 SVGAGI. The CDR3 DNA reads as TGTGCCAGCAGACAACAGGGTAGAGAGACCCAGTACTTC. This sequence encodes CASRQQGRETQYF.

The chain uses TRBV6-1 and TRBJ1-2; TRBD1 is a possible D gene (5 bases). The CDR3 loop spans 15 amino acids. V gave up 3 bases and J gave up 3 bases, with 14 bases separating them. In germline, CDR1 is MNHNS, CDR2 SASEGT. This CDR3 is CASSERGIGYYGYTF. The CDR3 DNA reads TGTGCCAGCAGTGAGCGGGGGATCGGCTACTATGGCTACACCTTC.

This clone came up once. The chain recombines TRBV14 with TRBJ2-7; the D is unclear. Trimming took 3 bases from V and 3 from J, leaving 15 bases between them. The CDR3 extends over 15 amino acids. Germline values: CDR1 SGHDN, CDR2 FVKESK. CDR3: CASSQAYHRSYEQYF. The CDR3 nucleotides read TGTGCCAGCAGCCAGGCCTATCACAGAAGCTACGAGCAGTACTTC.

The gene calls are TRBV7-3 and TRBJ1-3, with D perhaps TRBD1 (5 bases). Trimming stripped 5 bases from V and 4 bases from J, with 12 bases between. This CDR3 is built from 14 residues. CDR1 SGHTA and CDR2 FQGTGA come from the germline V gene. CDR3 sequence reads: CASSQDSVGNTIYF. CDR3 bases: TGTGCCAGCAGCCAAGACAGCGTCGGAAACACCATATATTTT. Full variable domain (rest looked up from reference TRBV7-3 and TRBJ1-3): GAGVSQTPSNKVTEKGKYVELRCDPISGHTALYWYRQSLGQGPEFLIYFQGTGAADDSGLPNDRFFAVRPEGSVSTLKIQRTERGDSAVYLCASSQDSVGNTIYFGEGSWLTVV.

This rearrangement joins TRBV19 to TRBJ2-5, with a weak D call TRBD1 (5 bases). The CDR3 totals 14 residues. Germline lookup yields CDR1 LNHDA and CDR2 SQIVND (reference sequence). V was cut by 3 bases and J by 2 bases, with 10 bases left in between. This CDR3 reads CASSILGQQETQYF. In DNA form, the CDR3 reads TGTGCCAGTAGTATCCTCGGACAACAAGAGACCCAGTACTTC.